This T cell receptor (beta chain) was captured in a study of T-cell memory formation after mild COVID-19. This clonotype appeared many times. Its target is not known. Overall study results and limits: Contracting clones from day 15 to 85 showed balanced CD4/CD8; later expanders favored CD4+.

5'RACE with constant-segment primers yielded barcoded, UMI-tagged TCR alpha and TCR beta cDNA libraries. MiXCR, run by TCRdb on the 5' RACE reads, gives a single entry per CDR3 protein. This table has about 430,000 distinct CDR3 sequences, about 24% appearing once. This TCR was sampled from an adult woman who had mild COVID-19 (a few samples of this study predate the infection). Cell type and time point are not known. Sample: PBMCs or a T cell subset sorted from them (not recorded which).

CDR3 sequence (DNA): TGTGCCAGCAATGGACTAGCGGGAGGGCTATGGGATGAGCAGTTCTTC. This encodes CASNGLAGGLWDEQFF. This chain connects TRBV6-2 or TRBV6-3 to TRBJ2-1; 15 nucleotides match TRBD2. V shed 7 bases and J 8 bases; nucleotides not matched to a gene: 9. The CDR3 loop spans 16 amino acids. Germline V lookup: CDR1 MNHEY, CDR2 SVGEGT.